This TCR beta chain was found in a study of identical twins. From germline, CDR1 is DFQATT and CDR2 SNEGSKA (reference sequence). V lost 0 bases and J lost 0, with 15 bases in between. The length of the CDR3 is 17 residues. TCRdb itself ran the 5' RACE reads through MiXCR, one entry per CDR3 protein. Of 200,000 to 250,000 distinct CDR3 sequences in the sample, under 10% were seen once. The same sample was also studied in work on yellow fever vaccine responses in identical twins. That work states: Reportedly, the T cell response mounted by twins to vaccine seemed partly convergent, partly personalized.

Sequencing input: memory (CD45RO+) T cells sorted from blood. The origin of this receptor is a woman aged 18-29 years in good health. The gene calls are TRBV20-1 and TRBJ2-1; the D is unclear. The CDR3 loop reads CSARDAQTVSSYNEQFF. The CDR3, as DNA: TGCAGTGCTAGAGACGCTCAGACCGTTTCCTCCTACAATGAGCAGTTCTTC.